The 13 T cell receptor beta chains below were found in one sample sequenced in a study of blood T cell repertoires in COVID-19. Sequencing was performed with immunoSEQ multiplex PCR; in TCRdb, only in-frame clones are kept and a portion is missing. The repertoire holds some 260,000 clones, with just over 90% as singletons. Sequences were obtained from PBMCs or T cells enriched from blood (not recorded which). The receptors originated from a woman under 30 who had recovered from COVID-19.

The chain is built from TRBV12-3 or TRBV12-4 and TRBJ1-6; D is unresolved. The V and J ends lost 3 bases and 13 bases respectively, with 10 bases between them. This CDR3 spans 12 amino acids. The DNA for the CDR3 is TGTGCCAGCAGTTTGACCTCGGGGCCCCTCCACTTT. Its translation is CASSLTSGPLHF.

The chain uses TRBV6-2 or TRBV6-3 and TRBJ2-4; TRBD2 is a possible D gene (6 bases). V lost 2 bases, J lost 3 bases, and 23 bases lay in between. The CDR3 loop spans 19 amino acids. Germline-derived CDR1 and CDR2 are MNHEY and SVGEGT. CDR3: CASSYPKGREAAVKNIQYF. CDR3 coding DNA: TGTGCCAGCAGTTACCCGAAGGGTAGGGAGGCCGCTGTCAAAAACATTCAGTACTTC.

V is TRBV12-5 and J is TRBJ1-1; no firm D call. The CDR3 contains 14 residues. The V end lost 0 bases, the J end lost 11 bases, and 16 bases lay between the germline ends. CDR1 is LGHNT, CDR2 FRNRAP, per germline. The CDR3 bases are TGTGCTAGTGGTTTGGTAGTCCCCGGTGACTGGGCTTTCTTT. As protein: CASGLVVPGDWAFF.

The rearrangement joins TRBV27 to TRBJ2-1; no clear D. The germline CDR1 and CDR2 sequences are MNHEY and SMNVEV (reference sequence). V lost 0 bases and J lost 3, with 9 bases in between. This CDR3 has 15 amino acids. The CDR3 is CASSLSFGSYNEQFF. In nucleotides, the CDR3 is TGTGCCAGCAGTTTATCATTTGGCAGCTACAATGAGCAGTTCTTC.

The chain uses TRBV7-8 and TRBJ2-5; D is unclear. The CDR3 extends over 16 amino acids. Germline CDR1 reads SGHVS; CDR2 reads FQNEAQ. V lost 1 base to trimming and J lost 1 base, with 13 bases between them. CDR3 DNA: TGTGCCAGCAGCTTAGGTCCGGTAACTGTCCAAGAGACCCAGTACTTC. Translating it yields CASSLGPVTVQETQYF. Variable domain in full (rest from reference TRBV7-8 and TRBJ2-5): GAGVSQSPRYKVAKRGQDVALRCDPISGHVSLFWYQQALGQGPEFLTYFQNEAQLDKSGLPSDRFFAERPEGSVSTLKIQRTQQEDSAVYLCASSLGPVTVQETQYFGPGTRLLVL.

The CDR3 DNA sequence: TGTGCCATCAGTGGCGGTGGTGCGGCAGCCTACGAGCAGTACTTC. This codes for CAISGGGAAAYEQYF. The rearrangement uses TRBV10-3 and TRBJ2-7; D is uncertain. V lost 4 bases and J 2 bases, leaving 15 bases between the germline ends. This CDR3 has 15 residues. Germline V gene data show CDR1 as ENHRY and CDR2 as SYGVKD.

The chain combines TRBV28 with TRBJ1-6; 7 nucleotides agree with TRBD1. In germline, CDR1 is MDHEN, CDR2 SYDVKM. This CDR3 is 15 amino acids long. V was pared by 10 bases and J by 3 bases, with 9 bases of the junction left unmatched. CDR3 residues: CAIKGTGDYNSPLHF. As DNA, the CDR3 is TGTGCCATCAAAGGAACAGGGGACTATAATTCACCCCTCCACTTT.

The V and J genes are TRBV3-1 (or the pseudogene TRBV3-2) and TRBJ2-7; 9 nucleotides align to TRBD1. After removal of 0 bases from V and 6 bases from J, the junction contained 3 bases not matched to a gene. The CDR3 has 14 residues. Germline V gives CDR1 LGHDT, CDR2 YNNKEL (reference sequence). This CDR3 reads CASSQDPTGGEQYF. The CDR3 nucleotides read TGTGCCAGCAGCCAAGATCCGACAGGGGGCGAGCAGTACTTC.

This clone occurred once. The gene calls are TRBV19 and TRBJ1-1, with TRBD1 matching over 7 bases. Trimming cost V 5 bases and J 0 bases; bases outside gene matches: 3. This CDR3 contains 14 residues. Germline CDR1 and CDR2: LNHDA and SQIVND (reference sequence). CDR3 sequence (DNA): TGTGCCAGTAGTTGGGGACAGATGAACACTGAAGCTTTCTTT. Amino acids: CASSWGQMNTEAFF.

This rearrangement joins TRBV5-6 to TRBJ1-1; possible D gene TRBD1, 5 bases. V lost 4 bases, J lost 3 bases, and 13 bases lay in between. This CDR3 comprises 14 residues. Germline CDR1 SGHDT, CDR2 YYEEEE. The CDR3 loop reads CASSTDGGDTEAFF. The CDR3 nucleotides read TGTGCCAGCAGCACGGACGGGGGGGACACTGAAGCTTTCTTT.

J is TRBJ1-5 and V is TRBV5-1; 7 nucleotides agree with TRBD1. V dropped 3 bases and J dropped 8; count of bases not matched to a gene: 5. Germline V lookup: CDR1 SGHRS, CDR2 YFSETQ. The CDR3 consists of 13 residues. The CDR3 sequence: CASSSTGMEPQHF. The DNA of the CDR3 is TGCGCCAGCAGCTCGACAGGGATGGAGCCCCAGCATTTT.

The J gene is TRBJ2-1, the V gene TRBV7-3; 7 bases align to TRBD2. Germline V gene sequence: CDR1 SGHTA, CDR2 FQGTGA. The CDR3 spans 16 residues. The V gene end was trimmed by 4 bases and the J gene end by 8 bases; junction bases not matched to a gene: 14. CDR3 nucleotides: TGTGCCAGCAGCTCACCTGTGGGGGAGGGCAGGGATGAGCAGTTCTTC. As protein: CASSSPVGEGRDEQFF.

In its sample, this clone was seen once. This chain joins TRBV5-1 and TRBJ2-5, with 8 bases identical to TRBD2. The CDR3 totals 16 residues. The junction had 11 bases not matched to a gene; V was cut back by 0 bases and J by 7 bases. Germline CDR1 SGHRS, CDR2 YFSETQ. The CDR3 here is CASSLAVLAGGGTQYF. The CDR3 nucleotides are TGCGCCAGCAGCTTGGCCGTTCTAGCGGGTGGAGGGACCCAGTACTTC.